This T cell receptor beta chain is drawn from a study of blood T cell repertoires in COVID-19. Study in general: COVID-19 samples from acute and convalescent phases originated in the United States, Italy and Spain.

V shed 7 bases, J shed 5 bases, and the junction held 11 bases outside the gene matches. CDR1 is LGHDT and CDR2 is YNNKEL in the germline V gene (reference sequence). CDR3 length: 16 residues. The table came from immunoSEQ multiplex PCR; TCRdb's copy has only in-frame clones and leaves some out. The data hold 160,000 or so clones, with 80% to 90% observed a single time. V usage is TRBV3-1 (or the pseudogene TRBV3-2) and J usage is TRBJ2-1; the match to TRBD2 covers 10 bases. This clonotype originated in a woman in her seventies with acute or convalescent COVID-19. What was sequenced was peripheral blood. For the CDR3, the DNA is TGTGCCAGCAAACAACTAGCGGGGCGCGCTAACAATGAGCAGTTCTTC. It codes for CASKQLAGRANNEQFF.